This T cell receptor beta chain was sequenced for a study of shared clonotypes between healthy human individuals. Trimming pared 2 bases from V and 6 bases from J, leaving 16 bases between. CDR3 size: 14 residues. Per germline, CDR1 GTSNPN and CDR2 SVGIG (reference sequence). Naive CD8 isolation took CD45RO-negative cells positively selected for CCR7 and excluded terminally differentiated effector memory CD45RA+ cells. Here immunoSEQ multiplex PCR was the method, and the copy in TCRdb shows in-frame clones only, minus some. The sample lists 1.5 million to 2.5 million clones, about 95% occurring once.

This TCR was recovered from a man aged 18 to 29 in good health. Sequenced input: naive CD8+ T cells sorted from blood. V and J are TRBV30 and TRBJ1-1; maybe TRBD1 (6 bases). The CDR3 spells CAWSTFKTGAEAFF. As DNA, the CDR3 is TGTGCCTGGAGTACTTTCAAGACAGGAGCTGAAGCTTTCTTT.